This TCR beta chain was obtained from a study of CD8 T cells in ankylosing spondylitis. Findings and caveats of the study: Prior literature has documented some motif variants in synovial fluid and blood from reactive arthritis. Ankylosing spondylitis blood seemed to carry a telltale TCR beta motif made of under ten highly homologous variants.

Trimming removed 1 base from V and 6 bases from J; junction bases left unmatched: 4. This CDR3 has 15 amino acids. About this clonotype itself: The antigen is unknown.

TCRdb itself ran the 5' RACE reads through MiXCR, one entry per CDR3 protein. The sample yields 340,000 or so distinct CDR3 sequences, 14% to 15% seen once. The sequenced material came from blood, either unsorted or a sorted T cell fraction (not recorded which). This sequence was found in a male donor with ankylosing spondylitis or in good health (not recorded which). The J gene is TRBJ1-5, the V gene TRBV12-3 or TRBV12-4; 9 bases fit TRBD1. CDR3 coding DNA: TGTGCCAGCAGTTTAGGGACAGGGGCGTCTCAGCCCCAGCATTTT. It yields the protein CASSLGTGASQPQHF.